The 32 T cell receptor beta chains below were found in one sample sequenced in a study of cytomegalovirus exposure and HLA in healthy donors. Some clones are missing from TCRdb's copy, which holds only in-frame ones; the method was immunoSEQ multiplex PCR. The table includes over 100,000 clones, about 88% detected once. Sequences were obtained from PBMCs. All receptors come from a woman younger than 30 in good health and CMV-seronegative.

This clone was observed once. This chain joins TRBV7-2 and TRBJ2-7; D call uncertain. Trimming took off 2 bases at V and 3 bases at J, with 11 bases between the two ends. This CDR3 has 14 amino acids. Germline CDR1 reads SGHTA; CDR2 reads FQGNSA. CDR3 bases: TGTGCCAGCAGCTTACAGAAGAACCTCTACGAGCAGTACTTC. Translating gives CASSLQKNLYEQYF.

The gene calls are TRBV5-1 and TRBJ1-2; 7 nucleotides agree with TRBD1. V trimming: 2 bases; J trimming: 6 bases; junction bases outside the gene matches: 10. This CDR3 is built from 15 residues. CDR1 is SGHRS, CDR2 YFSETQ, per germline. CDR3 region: CASSFSGGHTHGYTF. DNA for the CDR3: TGCGCCAGCAGCTTTTCAGGGGGGCATACCCATGGCTACACCTTC.

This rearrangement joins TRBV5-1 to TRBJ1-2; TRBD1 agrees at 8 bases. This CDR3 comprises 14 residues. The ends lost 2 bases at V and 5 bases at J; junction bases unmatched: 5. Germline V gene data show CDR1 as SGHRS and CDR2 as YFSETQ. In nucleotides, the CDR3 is TGCGCCAGCAGCTTTGACAGGGGTGGATATGGCTACACCTTC. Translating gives CASSFDRGGYGYTF.

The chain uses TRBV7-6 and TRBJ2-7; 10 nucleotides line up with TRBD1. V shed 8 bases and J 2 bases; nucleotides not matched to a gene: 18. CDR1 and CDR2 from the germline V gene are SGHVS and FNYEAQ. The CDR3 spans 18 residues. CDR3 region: CASGGGTGELARAYEQYF. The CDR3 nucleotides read TGTGCCAGCGGCGGGGGGACAGGGGAGCTAGCGCGGGCCTACGAGCAGTACTTC.

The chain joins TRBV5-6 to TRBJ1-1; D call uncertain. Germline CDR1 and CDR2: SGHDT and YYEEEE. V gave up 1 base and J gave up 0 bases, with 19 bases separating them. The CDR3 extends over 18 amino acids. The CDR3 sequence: CASSLSVGRRTMNTEAFF. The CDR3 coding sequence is TGTGCCAGCAGCTTGTCAGTCGGGCGGAGGACCATGAACACTGAAGCTTTCTTT. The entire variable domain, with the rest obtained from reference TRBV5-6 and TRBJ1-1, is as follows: DAGVTQSPTHLIKTRGQQVTLRCSPKSGHDTVSWYQQALGQGPQFIFQYYEEEERQRGNFPDRFSGHQFPNYSSELNVNALLLGDSALYLCASSLSVGRRTMNTEAFFGQGTRLTVV.

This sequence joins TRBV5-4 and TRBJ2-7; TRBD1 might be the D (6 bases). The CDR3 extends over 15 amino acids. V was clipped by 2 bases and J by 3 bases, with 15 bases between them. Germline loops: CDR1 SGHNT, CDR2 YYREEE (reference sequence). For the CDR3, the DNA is TGTGCCAGCAGCTTCATTGGTGGGGGCAACTACGAGCAGTACTTC. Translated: CASSFIGGGNYEQYF. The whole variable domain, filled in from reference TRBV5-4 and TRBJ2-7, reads ETGVTQSPTHLIKTRGQQVTLRCSSQSGHNTVSWYQQALGQGPQFIFQYYREEENGRGNFPPRFSGLQFPNYSSELNVNALELDDSALYLCASSFIGGGNYEQYFGPGTRLTVT.

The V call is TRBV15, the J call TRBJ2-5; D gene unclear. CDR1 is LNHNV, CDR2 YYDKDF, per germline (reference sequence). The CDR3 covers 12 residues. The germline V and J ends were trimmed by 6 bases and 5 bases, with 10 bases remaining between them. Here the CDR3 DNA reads TGTGCCACCAGTTTATGGCACGAGACCCAGTACTTC. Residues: CATSLWHETQYF.

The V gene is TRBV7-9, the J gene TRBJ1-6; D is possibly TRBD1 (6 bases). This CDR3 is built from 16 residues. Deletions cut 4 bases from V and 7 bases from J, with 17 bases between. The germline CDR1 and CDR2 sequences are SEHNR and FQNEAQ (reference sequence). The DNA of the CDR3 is TGTGCCAGCAGCTCCGAGGGGGGGCGGGGCAATTCACCCCTCCACTTT. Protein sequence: CASSSEGGRGNSPLHF.

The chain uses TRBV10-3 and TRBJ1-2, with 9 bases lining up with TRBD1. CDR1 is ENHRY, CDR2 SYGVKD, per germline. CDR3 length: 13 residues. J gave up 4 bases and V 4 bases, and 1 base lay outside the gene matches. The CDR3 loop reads CAISGTGVYGYTF. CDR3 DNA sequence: TGTGCCATCAGTGGGACAGGGGTCTATGGCTACACCTTC.

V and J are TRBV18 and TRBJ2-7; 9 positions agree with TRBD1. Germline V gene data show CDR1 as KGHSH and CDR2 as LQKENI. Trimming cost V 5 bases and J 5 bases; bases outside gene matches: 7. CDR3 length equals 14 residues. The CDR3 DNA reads TGTGCCAGCTCAACCGGGACAGGGCTGAACGAGCAGTACTTC. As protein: CASSTGTGLNEQYF.

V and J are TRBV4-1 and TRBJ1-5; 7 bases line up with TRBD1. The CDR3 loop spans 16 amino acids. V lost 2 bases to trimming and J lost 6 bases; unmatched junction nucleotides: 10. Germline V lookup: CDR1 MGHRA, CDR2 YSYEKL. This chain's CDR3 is CASSQSSDRDLQPQHF. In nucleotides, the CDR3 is TGCGCCAGCAGCCAATCCTCAGACAGGGACCTTCAGCCCCAGCATTTT.

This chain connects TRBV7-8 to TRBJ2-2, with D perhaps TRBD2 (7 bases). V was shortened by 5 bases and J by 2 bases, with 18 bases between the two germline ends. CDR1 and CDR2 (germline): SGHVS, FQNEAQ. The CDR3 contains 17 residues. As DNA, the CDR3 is TGTGCCAGCAGCACGCGGCGGGGGCCTAGCAACACCGGGGAGCTGTTTTTT. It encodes CASSTRRGPSNTGELFF.

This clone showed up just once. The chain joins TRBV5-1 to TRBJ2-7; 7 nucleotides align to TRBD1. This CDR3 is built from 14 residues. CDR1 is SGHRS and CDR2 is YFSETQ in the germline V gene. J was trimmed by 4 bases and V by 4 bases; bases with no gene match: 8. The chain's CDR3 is CASSTGVQEYEQYF. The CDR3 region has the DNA TGCGCCAGCAGCACAGGGGTTCAGGAATACGAGCAGTACTTC.

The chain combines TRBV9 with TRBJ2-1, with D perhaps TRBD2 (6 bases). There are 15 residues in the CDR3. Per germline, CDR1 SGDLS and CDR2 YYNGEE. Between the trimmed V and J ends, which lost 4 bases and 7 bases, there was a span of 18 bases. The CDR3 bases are TGTGCCAGCAGCAACCGGGACGGGGGTTTAAATGAGCAGTTCTTC. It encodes CASSNRDGGLNEQFF.

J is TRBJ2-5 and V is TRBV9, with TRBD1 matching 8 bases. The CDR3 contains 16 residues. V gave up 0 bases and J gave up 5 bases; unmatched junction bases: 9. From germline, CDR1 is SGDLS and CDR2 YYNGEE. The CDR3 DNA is TGTGCCAGCAGCGTAGGAGATGCAGGGGGCGCGGAGACCCAGTACTTC. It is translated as CASSVGDAGGAETQYF.

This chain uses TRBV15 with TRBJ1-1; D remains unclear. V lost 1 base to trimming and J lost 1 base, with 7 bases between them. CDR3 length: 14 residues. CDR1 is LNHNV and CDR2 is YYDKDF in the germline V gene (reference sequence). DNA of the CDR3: TGTGCCACCAGCAGAGTTGGAGGGAACACTGAAGCTTTCTTT. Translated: CATSRVGGNTEAFF.

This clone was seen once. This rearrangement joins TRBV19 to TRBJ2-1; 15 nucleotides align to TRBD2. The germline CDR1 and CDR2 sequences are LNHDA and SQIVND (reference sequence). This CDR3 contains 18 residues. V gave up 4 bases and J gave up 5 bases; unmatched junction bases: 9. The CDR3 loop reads CASSKNSGTSGGNNEQFF. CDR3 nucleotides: TGTGCCAGTAGTAAGAACTCCGGGACTAGCGGGGGGAACAATGAGCAGTTCTTC. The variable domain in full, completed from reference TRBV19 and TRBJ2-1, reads DGGITQSPKYLFRKEGQNVTLSCEQNLNHDAMYWYRQDPGQGLRLIYYSQIVNDFQKGDIAEGYSVSREKKESFPLTVTSAQKNPTAFYLCASSKNSGTSGGNNEQFFGPGTRLTVL.

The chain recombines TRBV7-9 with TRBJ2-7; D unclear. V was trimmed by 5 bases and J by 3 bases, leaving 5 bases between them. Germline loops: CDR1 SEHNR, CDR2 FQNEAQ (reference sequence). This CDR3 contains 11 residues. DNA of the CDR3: TGTGCCAGCAGCACCTACTACGAGCAGTACTTC. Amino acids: CASSTYYEQYF.

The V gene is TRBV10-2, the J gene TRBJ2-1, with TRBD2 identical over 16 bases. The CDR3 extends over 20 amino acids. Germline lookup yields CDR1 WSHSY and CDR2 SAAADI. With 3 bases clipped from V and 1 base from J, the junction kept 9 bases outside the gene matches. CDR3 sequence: CASSDYPGLAGGPSYNEQFF. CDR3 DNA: TGCGCCAGCAGTGATTACCCGGGACTAGCGGGGGGGCCGTCCTACAATGAGCAGTTCTTC.

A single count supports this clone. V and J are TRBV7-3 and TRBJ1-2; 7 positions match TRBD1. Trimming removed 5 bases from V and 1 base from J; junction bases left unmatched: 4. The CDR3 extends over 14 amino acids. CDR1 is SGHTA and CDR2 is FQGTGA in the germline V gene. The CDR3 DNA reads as TGTGCCAGCAGCCCAGGGGGGAGTAACTATGGCTACACCTTC. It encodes CASSPGGSNYGYTF.

The chain's CDR3 is CASSLVGPGRSGNTIYF. CDR3 sequence (DNA): TGCGCCAGCAGCTTGGTCGGACCAGGGCGATCTGGAAACACCATATATTTT. The V and J genes are TRBV5-1 and TRBJ1-3; perhaps TRBD1 as D (5 bases). Looked up from germline, CDR1 is SGHRS and CDR2 is YFSETQ. V was clipped by 0 bases and J by 1 base, with 14 bases between them. The CDR3 contains 17 residues. The whole variable domain, filled in from reference TRBV5-1 and TRBJ1-3, reads KAGVTQTPRYLIKTRGQQVTLSCSPISGHRSVSWYQQTPGQGLQFLFEYFSETQRNKGNFPGRFSGRQFSNSRSEMNVSTLELGDSALYLCASSLVGPGRSGNTIYFGEGSWLTVV.

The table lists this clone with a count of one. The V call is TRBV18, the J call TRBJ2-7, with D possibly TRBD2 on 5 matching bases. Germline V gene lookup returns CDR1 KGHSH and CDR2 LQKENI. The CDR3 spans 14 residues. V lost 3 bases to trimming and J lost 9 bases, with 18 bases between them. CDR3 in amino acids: CASSPETANRGQYF. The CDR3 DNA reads TGTGCCAGCTCACCGGAAACAGCCAACCGGGGGCAGTACTTC.

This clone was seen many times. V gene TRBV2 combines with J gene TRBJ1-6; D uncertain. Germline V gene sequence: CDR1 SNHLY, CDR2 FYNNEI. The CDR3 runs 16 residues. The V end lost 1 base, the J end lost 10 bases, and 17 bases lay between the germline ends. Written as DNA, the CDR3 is TGTGCCAGCAGTGAAGGTTGGAGGGTAGAAGGGTCACCCCTCCACTTT. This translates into CASSEGWRVEGSPLHF.

The CDR3 DNA sequence: TGTGCCAGCAGTAGGGGACAGGAAACTTTTTTT. Its translation is CASSRGQETFF. This chain connects TRBV28 to TRBJ1-4; 8 nucleotides line up with TRBD1. Per germline, CDR1 MDHEN and CDR2 SYDVKM. V shed 5 bases, J shed 17 bases, and the junction held 7 bases outside the gene matches. The CDR3 has 11 residues. Full variable domain (rest looked up from reference TRBV28 and TRBJ1-4): DVKVTQSSRYLVKRTGEKVFLECVQDMDHENMFWYRQDPGLGLRLIYFSYDVKMKEKGDIPEGYSVSREKKERFSLILESASTNQTSMYLCASSRGQETFFGSGTQLSVL.

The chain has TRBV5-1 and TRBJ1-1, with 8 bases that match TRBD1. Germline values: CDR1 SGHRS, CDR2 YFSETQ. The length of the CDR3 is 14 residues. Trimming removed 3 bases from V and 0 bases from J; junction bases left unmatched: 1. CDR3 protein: CASSWGQVNTEAFF. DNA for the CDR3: TGCGCCAGCAGCTGGGGACAGGTGAACACTGAAGCTTTCTTT.

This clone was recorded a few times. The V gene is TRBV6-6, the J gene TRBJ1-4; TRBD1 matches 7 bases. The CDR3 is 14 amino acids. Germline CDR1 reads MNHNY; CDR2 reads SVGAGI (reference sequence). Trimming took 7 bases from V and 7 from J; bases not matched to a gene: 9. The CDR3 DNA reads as TGTGCCAGCATTACAGACAGGGCGGGTGAAAAACTGTTTTTT. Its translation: CASITDRAGEKLFF.

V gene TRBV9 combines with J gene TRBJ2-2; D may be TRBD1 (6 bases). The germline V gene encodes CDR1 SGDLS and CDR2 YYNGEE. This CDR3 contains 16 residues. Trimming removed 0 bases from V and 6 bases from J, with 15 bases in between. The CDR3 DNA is TGTGCCAGCAGCGTAGTCGCAAGGGGGTGGTCCGGGGAGCTGTTTTTT. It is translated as CASSVVARGWSGELFF. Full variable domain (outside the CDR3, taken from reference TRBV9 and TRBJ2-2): DSGVTQTPKHLITATGQRVTLRCSPRSGDLSVYWYQQSLDQGLQFLIQYYNGEERAKGNILERFSAQQFPDLHSELNLSSLELGDSALYFCASSVVARGWSGELFFGEGSRLTVL.

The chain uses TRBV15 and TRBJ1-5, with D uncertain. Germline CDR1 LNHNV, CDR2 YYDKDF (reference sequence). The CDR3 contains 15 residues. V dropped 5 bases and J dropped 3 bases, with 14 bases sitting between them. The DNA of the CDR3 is TGTGCCACCAGCCTGATGAAGCATAACAATCAGCCCCAGCATTTT. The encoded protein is CATSLMKHNNQPQHF. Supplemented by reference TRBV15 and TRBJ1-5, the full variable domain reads DAMVIQNPRYQVTQFGKPVTLSCSQTLNHNVMYWYQQKSSQAPKLLFHYYDKDFNNEADTPDNFQSRRPNTSFCFLDIRSPGLGDTAMYLCATSLMKHNNQPQHFGDGTRLSIL.

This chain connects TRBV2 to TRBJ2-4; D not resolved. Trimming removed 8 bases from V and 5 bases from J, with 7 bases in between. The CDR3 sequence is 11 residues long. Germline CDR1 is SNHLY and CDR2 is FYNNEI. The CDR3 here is CASVRQNIQYF. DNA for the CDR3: TGTGCCAGCGTCAGGCAAAACATTCAGTACTTC.

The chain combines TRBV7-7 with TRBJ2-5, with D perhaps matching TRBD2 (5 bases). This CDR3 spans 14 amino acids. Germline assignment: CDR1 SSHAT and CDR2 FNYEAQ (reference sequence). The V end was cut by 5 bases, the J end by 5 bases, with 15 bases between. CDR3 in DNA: TGTGCCAGCAGCCTAAATGCGGGCAAGGAGACCCAGTACTTC. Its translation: CASSLNAGKETQYF.

The CDR3 here is CASSEEFNYGYTF. The CDR3 region has the DNA TGTGCCAGCAGTGAGGAGTTCAACTATGGCTACACCTTC. J is TRBJ1-2 and V is TRBV25-1; no clear D. The CDR3 is 13 amino acids. Trimming removed 3 bases at V and 2 bases at J, with 7 bases between. The germline V gene has CDR1 MGHDK and CDR2 SYGVNS.

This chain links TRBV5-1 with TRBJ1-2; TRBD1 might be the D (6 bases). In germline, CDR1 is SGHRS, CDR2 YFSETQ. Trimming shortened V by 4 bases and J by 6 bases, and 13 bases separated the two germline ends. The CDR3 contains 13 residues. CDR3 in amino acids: CASSPDRQDGYTF. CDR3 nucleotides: TGCGCCAGCAGCCCCGACAGACAGGATGGCTACACCTTC.